Listed below are T cell receptor beta chains from one sample, sequenced in a study of blood T cell repertoires in COVID-19. The table came from immunoSEQ multiplex PCR; TCRdb's copy has only in-frame clones and leaves some out. Of 250,000 to 350,000 clones in the sample, around 84% were seen once. Specimen: peripheral blood. All receptors come from a human donor with COVID-19, enrolled during active disease. The donor label of this sample is uncertain. Each CDR3 is given without its conserved first and last residue.

j_gene,v_gene,CDR3aa
TRBJ2-5,TRBV9,ASSEQGFETQY
TRBJ1-5,TRBV28,ASSSPQGGNQPQH
TRBJ2-3,TRBV7-9,ASSRRTGKNSDTQY
TRBJ2-1,TRBV28,ASSSLAGISLREQF
TRBJ2-7,TRBV24-1,ATSDGGQGARYEQY
TRBJ2-2,TRBV24-1,ATSDTGMAGELF
TRBJ2-1,TRBV5-1,ASSLATAGASDEQF
TRBJ2-3,TRBV9,ASSVGGEDTDTQY
TRBJ2-7,TRBV5-4,ASSLDPTREWVVEQY
TRBJ1-3,TRBV15,ATSRHLQGTGNTIY
TRBJ1-2,TRBV19,ASSIDRNYGYT
TRBJ1-2,TRBV10-2,ASSEMAGRINYGYT
TRBJ1-1,TRBV12-3/TRBV12-4,ASSLGALRPAF
TRBJ2-1,TRBV11-2,ASSYQYNEQF
TRBJ2-1,TRBV10-3,AISERPAAGMGNEQF
TRBJ2-7,TRBV28,ASSVGTNYEQY
TRBJ2-5,TRBV6-5,ASSYSDSGQETQY
TRBJ1-2,TRBV19,ASTLDRASGGYT
TRBJ1-1,TRBV30,AWSRGSGTEAF
TRBJ2-3,TRBV19,ASTGKREGLRGTDTQY
TRBJ1-2,TRBV28,ASRRQGTNYGYT
TRBJ1-2,TRBV9,ASSPMDSLYGYT
TRBJ1-3,TRBV7-9,ASLTGADSGNTIY
TRBJ1-2,TRBV9,ASSPQGGGYGYT
TRBJ2-4,TRBV6-1,ASSERTGRNIQY
TRBJ1-1,TRBV4-1,ASSPREGNTEAF
TRBJ2-7,TRBV27,ASSPGTPNEQY
TRBJ1-2,TRBV18,ASSPPGREDYGYT